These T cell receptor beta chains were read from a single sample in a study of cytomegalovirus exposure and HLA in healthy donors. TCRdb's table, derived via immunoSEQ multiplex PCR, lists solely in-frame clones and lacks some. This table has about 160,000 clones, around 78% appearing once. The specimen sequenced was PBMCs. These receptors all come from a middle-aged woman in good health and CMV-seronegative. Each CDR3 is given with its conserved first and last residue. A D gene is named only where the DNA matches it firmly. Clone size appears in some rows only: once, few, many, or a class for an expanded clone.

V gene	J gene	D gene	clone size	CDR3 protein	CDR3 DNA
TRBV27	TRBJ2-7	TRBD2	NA	CASRTRREGHNEQYF	TGTGCCAGCAGAACACGGAGGGAGGGCCACAACGAGCAGTACTTC
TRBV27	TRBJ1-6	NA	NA	CASSLGQGNSPLHF	TGTGCCAGCAGTTTAGGGCAGGGTAATTCACCCCTCCACTTT
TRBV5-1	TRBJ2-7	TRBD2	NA	CASSLTPGGEAEQYF	TGCGCCAGCAGCTTGACGCCGGGAGGAGAGGCCGAGCAGTACTTC
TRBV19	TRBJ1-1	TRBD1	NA	CASSITTGRNTEAFF	TGTGCCAGTAGTATAACGACAGGGAGGAACACTGAAGCTTTCTTT
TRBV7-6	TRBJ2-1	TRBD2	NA	CASSLERELYNEQFF	TGTGCCAGCAGCTTAGAGCGGGAGTTGTACAATGAGCAGTTCTTC
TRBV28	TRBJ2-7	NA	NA	CASSLSAREQYF	TGTGCCAGCAGTTTATCAGCGCGGGAGCAGTACTTC
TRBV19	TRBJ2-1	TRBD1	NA	CASISHSGTGDLNEQFF	TGTGCCAGTATATCACACTCCGGGACAGGGGATCTGAATGAGCAGTTCTTC
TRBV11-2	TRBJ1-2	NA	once	CASRTDGQSYTF	TGTGCCAGCAGGACAGATGGACAGAGCTACACCTTC
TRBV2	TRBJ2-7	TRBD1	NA	CASTPLGTGYEQYF	TGTGCCAGCACCCCGCTTGGGACAGGATATGAGCAGTACTTC
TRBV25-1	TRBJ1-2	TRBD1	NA	CASSEPTGSGYTF	TGTGCCAGCAGTGAGCCGACAGGGTCTGGCTACACCTTC
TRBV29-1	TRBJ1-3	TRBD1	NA	CSGTGGAWGNTIYF	TGCAGCGGTACAGGGGGCGCATGGGGAAACACCATATATTTT
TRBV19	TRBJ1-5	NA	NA	CASTYGKVGNQPQHF	TGTGCCAGTACCTACGGGAAGGTTGGCAATCAGCCCCAGCATTTT
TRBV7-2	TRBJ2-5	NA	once	CASSRFGAGETQYF	TGTGCCAGCAGTAGGTTTGGCGCGGGGGAGACCCAGTACTTC
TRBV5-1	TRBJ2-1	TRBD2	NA	CASTGTSGSNEQFF	TGCGCCAGCACCGGGACTAGCGGCAGCAATGAGCAGTTCTTC
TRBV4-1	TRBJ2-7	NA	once	CASSQEGAGLTYEQYF	TGCGCCAGCAGCCAAGAGGGAGCGGGCTTAACCTACGAGCAGTACTTC
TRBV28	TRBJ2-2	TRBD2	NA	CASSLVAGVPGELFF	TGTGCCAGCAGTTTAGTAGCGGGAGTTCCCGGGGAGCTGTTTTTT